This T cell receptor (beta chain) stems from a study of control samples from healthy donors and cancer patients. Sequencing used immunoSEQ multiplex PCR; TCRdb keeps in-frame clones, though not all of them. The sample yields about 130,000 clones, approximately 92% seen once. CDR1 is SGHRS, CDR2 YFSETQ, per germline. The CDR3 contains 14 residues. With 4 bases removed from V and 5 bases from J, the gap between germline ends came to 12 bases. Material for sequencing was blood. This TCR was sampled from a man aged 35-49 years in good health. V is TRBV5-1 and J is TRBJ1-4; unclear D gene. CDR3 DNA: TGCGCCAGCAGCCGTTCATCTGGGAATGAAAAACTGTTTTTT. It translates to CASSRSSGNEKLFF.